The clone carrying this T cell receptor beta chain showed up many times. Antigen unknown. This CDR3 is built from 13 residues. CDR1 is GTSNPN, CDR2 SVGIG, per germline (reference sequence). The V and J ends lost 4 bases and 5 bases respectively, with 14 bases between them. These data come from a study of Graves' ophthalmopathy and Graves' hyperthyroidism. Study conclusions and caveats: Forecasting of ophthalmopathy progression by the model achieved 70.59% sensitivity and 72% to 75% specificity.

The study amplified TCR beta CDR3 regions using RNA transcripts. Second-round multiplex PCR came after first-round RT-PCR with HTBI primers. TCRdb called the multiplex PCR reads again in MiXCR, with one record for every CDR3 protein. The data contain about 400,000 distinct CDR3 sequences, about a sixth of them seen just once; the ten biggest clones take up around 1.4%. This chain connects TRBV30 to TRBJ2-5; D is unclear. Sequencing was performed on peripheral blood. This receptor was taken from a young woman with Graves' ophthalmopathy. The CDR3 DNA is TGTGCCTGGACCCTCGAAGCCCGGGAGACCCAGTACTTC. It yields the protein CAWTLEARETQYF.